A single sample gave rise to the 29 T cell receptor beta chains below, sequenced in a study of T cells in Graves' hyperthyroidism and ophthalmopathy. TCR beta CDR3 regions were amplified from RNA. When the TCR CDR3 underwent first-round RT-PCR, the HTBI primer set was used. TCRdb passed the multiplex PCR reads through MiXCR, listing each CDR3 protein once. The sample comprises approximately 530,000 distinct CDR3 sequences, approximately 20% of which are singletons, and around 50% rests with the top ten. Sequencing input: blood. Source of these receptors: a man between 40 and 49 years old with Graves' ophthalmopathy.

As concerns this clonotype: A much larger clone lies one base from this, so it may be a read error. The final CDR3 position lacks the conserved phenylalanine or tryptophan, pointing to a likely read error. V and J are TRBV30 and TRBJ1-1; a weak D match, TRBD1 (5 bases). The CDR3 runs 14 residues. Trimming took off 3 bases at V and 0 bases at J, with 11 bases between the two ends. In germline, CDR1 is GTSNPN, CDR2 SVGIG (reference sequence). CDR3 protein: CAWRSGGMNTEAFL. In nucleotides, the CDR3 is TGTGCCTGGAGGTCTGGGGGAATGAACACTGAAGCTTTCCTT.

J is TRBJ2-7 and V is TRBV6-2 or TRBV6-3; 11 bases match TRBD1. Germline V gene data show CDR1 as MNHEY and CDR2 as SVGEGT. The CDR3 extends over 15 amino acids. V gave up 4 bases and J gave up 3 bases; unmatched junction bases: 5. As DNA, the CDR3 is TGTGCCAGCAGTTTAGGACAGGGGGCATTCTACGAGCAGTACTTC. The encoded protein is CASSLGQGAFYEQYF.

This clonotype occurred many times. The V gene is TRBV12-3 or TRBV12-4, the J gene TRBJ2-1; D could derive from TRBD1 or TRBD2 (6 bases each). V dropped 4 bases and J dropped 9 bases, with 19 bases sitting between them. The CDR3 loop spans 15 amino acids. CDR3 loop: CASSSTGRHLGEQFF. CDR3 DNA sequence: TGTGCCAGCAGTTCAACAGGGAGGCACCTCGGTGAGCAGTTCTTC.

With regard to this clonotype: The junction and the germline gene differ at one end; a read error may be behind it. V usage is TRBV2 and J usage is TRBJ1-5; 8 positions agree with TRBD1. The germline V gene encodes CDR1 SNHLY and CDR2 FYNNEI. The CDR3 contains 15 residues. CDR3 sequence (DNA): TGTGCCAGCAGTGGGACAGGGTTGAGCAATCAGTCCCAGCATTTT. Its protein is CASSGTGLSNQSQHF.

The chain recombines TRBV7-8 with TRBJ1-1, with TRBD1 as a possible D gene (5 bases). Germline V gives CDR1 SGHVS, CDR2 FQNEAQ. The CDR3 spans 16 residues. Between the trimmed V and J ends, which lost 1 base and 1 base, there was a span of 13 bases. The CDR3 bases are TGTGCCAGCAGCTTAGTCCAGGGCTTGGCGAACACTGAAGCTTTCTTT. Translation gives CASSLVQGLANTEAFF.

This clonotype was counted at least ten times. CDR3 protein: CSAKGQLSSYEQYF. The CDR3, as DNA: TGCAGTGCTAAGGGACAGTTGAGCTCCTACGAGCAGTACTTC. The J gene is TRBJ2-7, the V gene TRBV20-1; 7 nucleotides line up with TRBD1. Germline assignment: CDR1 DFQATT and CDR2 SNEGSKA (reference sequence). V lost 4 bases and J lost 0; bases outside the gene matches: 6. The CDR3 spans 14 residues.

This chain uses TRBV24-1 with TRBJ2-1; TRBD2 matches at 11 bases. V lost 4 bases, J lost 9 bases, and 13 bases stayed unmatched. CDR1 is KGHDR and CDR2 is SFDVKD in the germline V gene. The CDR3 consists of 17 residues. In nucleotides, the CDR3 is TGTGCCACCAGTGACAATCCGGGGACTAGCGGATGGGGTGAGCAGTTCTTC. Residues: CATSDNPGTSGWGEQFF.

The V call is TRBV7-3, the J call TRBJ2-5, with TRBD1 matching over 8 bases. V was pared by 5 bases and J by 3 bases, with 5 bases of the junction left unmatched. This CDR3 region has 14 residues. The germline gives CDR1 SGHTA, CDR2 FQGTGA. The CDR3 nucleotides read TGTGCCAGCAGCCCGACAGGGGTCAAAGAGACCCAGTACTTC. Translation gives CASSPTGVKETQYF.

Regarding this clonotype: One end of the junction fails to match germline, which may point to a read error. The genes are TRBV2 and TRBJ1-2; 7 positions match TRBD1. This CDR3 contains 13 residues. The V gene's germline CDR1 is SNHLY and CDR2 FYNNEI. The CDR3 loop reads CASSPDRLGGCTF. CDR3 nucleotide sequence: TGTGCCAGCAGTCCGGACAGGCTGGGGGGCTGCACCTTC.

Points on this clonotype: A read error may account for a junction end that differs from germline. This rearrangement joins TRBV5-1 to TRBJ1-4; D possibly corresponds to TRBD1 (6 bases). CDR1 and CDR2 from the germline V gene are SGHRS and YFSETQ. The CDR3 sequence is 14 residues long. This CDR3 reads CASRIAGQNEKLFF. Written as DNA, the CDR3 is TGTGCCAGCAGGATCGCCGGACAGAATGAAAAACTGTTTTTT.

The V call is TRBV27, the J call TRBJ2-5; D perhaps matches TRBD1 (5 bases). Germline V CDR1 and CDR2: MNHEY, SMNVEV (reference sequence). The CDR3 is 12 residues long. Trimming cost V 7 bases and J 5 bases, with 11 bases left between them. CDR3: CASIGVGETQYF. The DNA for the CDR3 is TGTGCCAGCATAGGGGTAGGGGAGACCCAGTACTTC.

This clonotype has a count of ten or more. The chain uses TRBV18 and TRBJ1-1; D unresolved. This CDR3 region has 13 residues. Germline V gene lookup returns CDR1 KGHSH and CDR2 LQKENI. V was cut by 0 bases and J by 4 bases, with 6 bases left in between. CDR3 protein: CASSPPVPTEAFF. The CDR3 bases are TGTGCCAGCTCACCACCGGTACCCACTGAAGCTTTCTTT.

This clonotype showed up just a few times. The chain couples TRBV5-1 to TRBJ1-1; D possibly corresponds to TRBD1 (6 bases). V was shortened by 4 bases and J by 6 bases, with 16 bases between the two germline ends. The CDR3 extends over 14 amino acids. CDR1 and CDR2 from the germline V gene are SGHRS and YFSETQ. The CDR3 is CASSTLGATAEAFF. CDR3 DNA sequence: TGCGCCAGCAGCACCCTGGGGGCGACGGCTGAAGCTTTCTTT.

There are a few counts of this clonotype. V usage is TRBV28 and J usage is TRBJ2-7; a possible D gene is TRBD2 (5 bases). Deletions cut 5 bases from V and 4 bases from J, with 15 bases between. This CDR3 has 14 residues. Germline lookup yields CDR1 MDHEN and CDR2 SYDVKM. As DNA, the CDR3 is TGTGCCAGCAGTCGGGCCGGGATTGATTACGAGCAGTACTTC. Protein product: CASSRAGIDYEQYF.

V usage is TRBV18 and J usage is TRBJ1-1; D gene unclear. The germline V and J ends were trimmed by 3 bases and 1 base, with 12 bases remaining between them. Germline CDR1 reads KGHSH; CDR2 reads LQKENI. The CDR3 is 15 amino acids. The DNA of the CDR3 is TGTGCCAGCTCACCCCAGACACTATCGAACACTGAAGCTTTCTTT. Protein product: CASSPQTLSNTEAFF.

The rearrangement links TRBV2 to TRBJ1-5; D remains unclear. V lost 6 bases and J lost 3, with 15 bases in between. CDR1 and CDR2 (germline): SNHLY, FYNNEI. This CDR3 region has 15 residues. In nucleotides, the CDR3 is TGTGCCAGCAGCTCACAGAATTTTGACAATCAGCCCCAGCATTTT. Amino acid sequence: CASSSQNFDNQPQHF.

This clonotype was counted a few times. V is TRBV30 and J is TRBJ2-1; 10 bases align to TRBD2. Germline V lookup: CDR1 GTSNPN, CDR2 SVGIG (reference sequence). The J segment lost 2 bases and the V segment lost 3 bases, leaving 7 bases of the junction unmatched. The CDR3 sequence is 16 residues long. Written as DNA, the CDR3 is TGTGCCTGGAGCTCTGGGAGCGGGGGGGCCTACAATGAGCAGTTCTTC. This encodes CAWSSGSGGAYNEQFF.

The J gene is TRBJ2-1, the V gene TRBV7-3; 9 bases fit TRBD1. CDR3 length: 16 residues. V was pared by 5 bases and J by 6 bases, with 11 bases of the junction left unmatched. Germline-derived CDR1 and CDR2 are SGHTA and FQGTGA. CDR3 DNA sequence: TGTGCCAGCAGCCGAACAGGGGGCCTAGGGAGCAATGAGCAGTTCTTC. It is translated as CASSRTGGLGSNEQFF.

Turning to this clonotype: No conserved phenylalanine or tryptophan is present at the end of the CDR3, so a read error is the likely explanation. The chain recombines TRBV14 with TRBJ2-5; no clear D gene. Deletions cut 4 bases from V and 4 bases from J, with 16 bases between. Germline V lookup: CDR1 SGHDN, CDR2 FVKESK. The CDR3 is 15 residues long. CDR3 sequence: CASSPWTIRRETQYL. In nucleotides, the CDR3 is TGTGCCAGCAGCCCTTGGACCATCCGACGAGAGACCCAGTACCTC.

The chain is built from TRBV4-1 and TRBJ2-1; 7 positions match TRBD2. Trimming took 1 base from V and 8 from J; bases not matched to a gene: 5. CDR3 size: 14 residues. Germline loops: CDR1 MGHRA, CDR2 YSYEKL. CDR3 sequence reads: CASSQAGTTHEQFF. DNA for the CDR3: TGCGCCAGCAGCCAAGCAGGGACTACCCATGAGCAGTTCTTC.

This clonotype was counted many times. The CDR3 sequence is CASSDQGRGQPQHF. Written as DNA, the CDR3 is TGTGCCAGCAGTGATCAGGGTCGGGGACAGCCCCAGCATTTT. The rearrangement links TRBV2 to TRBJ1-5, with D tentatively TRBD1 (5 bases). This CDR3 is 14 amino acids long. Germline CDR1 SNHLY, CDR2 FYNNEI. V gave up 3 bases and J gave up 7 bases, with 13 bases separating them. The full variable domain, its missing parts supplied by reference TRBV2 and TRBJ1-5, is EPEVTQTPSHQVTQMGQEVILRCVPISNHLYFYWYRQILGQKVEFLVSFYNNEISEKSEIFDDQFSVERPDGSNFTLKIRSTKLEDSAMYFCASSDQGRGQPQHFGDGTRLSIL.

This clonotype came up a few times. This sequence joins TRBV5-1 and TRBJ2-2; D perhaps matches TRBD1 (6 bases). The CDR3 consists of 17 residues. Germline CDR1 is SGHRS and CDR2 is YFSETQ. The V and J ends lost 1 base and 4 bases respectively, with 17 bases between them. The CDR3 DNA reads TGCGCCAGCAGCTTGAATCCGACAGGACGAAGCACCGGGGAGCTGTTTTTT. Translated: CASSLNPTGRSTGELFF.

This rearrangement joins TRBV5-1 to TRBJ2-2; either TRBD1 or TRBD2 may supply D (5 bases each). This CDR3 spans 12 amino acids. The germline gives CDR1 SGHRS, CDR2 YFSETQ. V was cut by 6 bases and J by 4 bases, with 7 bases left in between. CDR3 sequence: CASTGPTGELFF. The CDR3 coding sequence is TGCGCCAGCACGGGGCCCACCGGGGAGCTGTTTTTT.

This chain connects TRBV2 to TRBJ2-7; 9 positions agree with TRBD2. With V trimmed by 7 bases and J by 4 bases, 5 bases remained unmatched. This CDR3 region has 13 residues. From germline, CDR1 is SNHLY and CDR2 FYNNEI. CDR3 in amino acids: CASILAGEYEQYF. The CDR3 coding sequence is TGTGCCAGCATATTAGCGGGAGAGTACGAGCAGTACTTC. Based on the CDR3 plus reference TRBV2 and TRBJ2-7, the full variable domain is EPEVTQTPSHQVTQMGQEVILRCVPISNHLYFYWYRQILGQKVEFLVSFYNNEISEKSEIFDDQFSVERPDGSNFTLKIRSTKLEDSAMYFCASILAGEYEQYFGPGTRLTVT.

V is TRBV6-5 and J is TRBJ2-7, with TRBD2 as a possible D gene (6 bases). The CDR3 runs 14 residues. Trimming took off 0 bases at V and 3 bases at J, with 9 bases between the two ends. Germline V CDR1 and CDR2: MNHEY, SVGAGI. The CDR3 DNA follows: TGTGCCAGCAGTTACTCGGGAGGTGGCTACGAGCAGTACTTC. The encoded protein is CASSYSGGGYEQYF.

This clonotype was counted ten times or more. The J gene is TRBJ1-1, the V gene TRBV30; D is unresolved. Germline V gene data show CDR1 as GTSNPN and CDR2 as SVGIG (reference sequence). Deletions cut 3 bases from V and 8 bases from J, with 19 bases between. This CDR3 spans 14 amino acids. CDR3 coding DNA: TGTGCCTGGAGCGCCCCCCTAGCCAGATGGGAAGCTTTCTTT. Encoded protein: CAWSAPLARWEAFF.

This chain uses TRBV12-3 or TRBV12-4 with TRBJ1-2, with 12 bases identical to TRBD1. There are 12 residues in the CDR3. Trimming at V came to 11 bases and at J to 7 bases, leaving 5 bases not matched to a gene. Here the CDR3 reads CAGGTGGGGYTF. CDR3 nucleotide sequence: TGTGCCGGCGGGACAGGGGGCGGTGGCTACACCTTC.

This clonotype was recorded a few times. The chain couples TRBV29-1 to TRBJ2-2, with D hard to call. The CDR3 covers 13 residues. Germline CDR1 is SQVTM and CDR2 is ANQGSEA. Trimming left V 4 bases short and J 4 bases short, with 10 bases between. CDR3 in DNA: TGCAGCGTTGCTCGACACCTCACCGGGGAGCTGTTTTTT. Translation gives CSVARHLTGELFF.

This clonotype was recorded many times. V gene TRBV3-1 combines with J gene TRBJ2-7; D remains ambiguous. Per the germline V gene, CDR1 is LGHDT and CDR2 is YNNKEL (reference sequence). Trimming shortened V by 1 base and J by 1 base, and 11 bases separated the two germline ends. The length of the CDR3 is 15 residues. Written as DNA, the CDR3 is TGTGCCAGCAGCCAAGGAGTAGGACGATCCTACGAGCAGTACTTC. Amino acid sequence: CASSQGVGRSYEQYF.